Below, 11 T cell receptor beta chains from the same sample are listed, as sequenced in a study of graft-versus-host responses after intestinal transplantation. Produced via immunoSEQ multiplex PCR; TCRdb's table is partial and in-frame only. The data show 95,000 to 130,000 clones, with 90% seen just once and approximately 0.18% held by the top ten. No cognate antigen is known for these TCRs. The material was unstimulated CD4+ T cells sorted from spleen or lymph node cells, obtained before intestinal transplant. The source of these receptors is a human donor who received an intestinal transplant.

This chain links TRBV25-1 with TRBJ2-6; possible D gene TRBD1, 5 bases. The CDR3 contains 16 residues. CDR1 MGHDK and CDR2 SYGVNS come from the germline V gene. V was clipped by 1 base and J by 1 base, with 8 bases between them. The CDR3 nucleotides read TGTGCCAGCAGTGAATTGGGGCCGTCTGGGGCCAACGTCCTGACTTTC. It codes for CASSELGPSGANVLTF.

This chain connects TRBV10-2 to TRBJ2-1, with unresolved D. There are 15 residues in the CDR3. Trimming stripped 4 bases from V and 0 bases from J, with 10 bases between. The germline V gene has CDR1 WSHSY and CDR2 SAAADI. Here the CDR3 reads CASSVRRSSYNEQFF. The DNA for the CDR3 is TGCGCCAGCAGTGTGCGGCGGAGCTCCTACAATGAGCAGTTCTTC.

The J gene is TRBJ1-1, the V gene TRBV6-5; no firm D call. CDR3 length: 11 amino acids. Trimming pared 6 bases from V and 9 bases from J, leaving 11 bases between. Germline lookup yields CDR1 MNHEY and CDR2 SVGAGI. The CDR3 region is CASRRDRKAFF. The CDR3 bases are TGTGCCAGCAGGAGAGATCGTAAAGCTTTCTTT.

The genes are TRBV5-1 and TRBJ2-1; D possibly corresponds to TRBD2 (6 bases). The germline CDR1 and CDR2 sequences are SGHRS and YFSETQ. The ends were cut back, 4 bases at V and 7 bases at J, with 18 bases in the middle. The CDR3 extends over 15 amino acids. The CDR3 DNA follows: TGCGCCAGCAGCAGAGGCCTTAACGCGGGGAATGAGCAGTTCTTC. Residues: CASSRGLNAGNEQFF.

This sequence joins TRBV4-3 and TRBJ2-4, with D perhaps TRBD1 (6 bases). The CDR3 contains 16 residues. Trimming took 0 bases from V and 8 from J, leaving 17 bases between them. CDR1 is LGHNA, CDR2 YSLEER, per germline. The CDR3 DNA follows: TGCGCCAGCAGCCAAGAATGGGGGCGAAGAGGAGACATTCAGTACTTC. Protein product: CASSQEWGRRGDIQYF.

The rearrangement joins TRBV19 to TRBJ2-2; D is perhaps TRBD2 (7 bases). The V end was cut by 2 bases, the J end by 6 bases, with 16 bases between. In germline, CDR1 is LNHDA, CDR2 SQIVND (reference sequence). CDR3 length equals 16 residues. CDR3 coding DNA: TGTGCCAGTAGTATACTAGGAGGAGGGGGGGCCGGGGAGCTGTTTTTT. Its protein is CASSILGGGGAGELFF.

The chain is built from TRBV28 and TRBJ2-7; D gene unclear. CDR1 and CDR2 from the germline V gene are MDHEN and SYDVKM. This CDR3 is 11 amino acids long. V was pared by 6 bases and J by 6 bases, with 9 bases between. CDR3 amino acids: CASSLIGEQYF. CDR3 coding DNA: TGTGCCAGCAGCCTAATTGGCGAGCAGTACTTC.

The rearrangement uses TRBV19 and TRBJ1-5, with no clear D. Germline CDR1 is LNHDA and CDR2 is SQIVND (reference sequence). The length of the CDR3 is 14 residues. V was clipped by 2 bases and J by 0 bases, with 5 bases between them. CDR3 in amino acids: CASSIRDSNQPQHF. CDR3 in DNA: TGTGCCAGTAGTATACGGGATAGCAATCAGCCCCAGCATTTT.

The rearrangement joins TRBV2 to TRBJ2-1; tentative D call: TRBD2 (6 bases). Germline V gives CDR1 SNHLY, CDR2 FYNNEI. The CDR3 spans 13 residues. V lost 11 bases to trimming and J lost 4 bases, with 15 bases between them. The DNA of the CDR3 is TGTGCCGCACGACCGGGACTTTACAATGAGCAGTTCTTC. Protein sequence: CAARPGLYNEQFF.

For this clone: Sequence at one end of the junction differs from germline and may be a read error. The chain uses TRBV11-2 and TRBJ1-5; D might be TRBD1 (5 bases). Germline lookup yields CDR1 SGHAT and CDR2 FQNNGV. The CDR3 runs 17 residues. The CDR3 loop reads CASSLASGGDSNQPQHF. DNA of the CDR3: TGTGCCAGCAGTTTAGCCTCCGGGGGGGATAGCAATCAGCCCCAGCATTTT.

The gene calls are TRBV6-5 and TRBJ2-7, with a tentative D call TRBD2 (5 bases). The germline V and J ends were trimmed by 5 bases and 6 bases, with 17 bases remaining between them. This CDR3 has 14 residues. Germline CDR1 is MNHEY and CDR2 is SVGAGI. As DNA, the CDR3 is TGTGCCAGCAGTGAATATGGAGCGGTGGGCGAGCAGTACTTC. It specifies CASSEYGAVGEQYF.